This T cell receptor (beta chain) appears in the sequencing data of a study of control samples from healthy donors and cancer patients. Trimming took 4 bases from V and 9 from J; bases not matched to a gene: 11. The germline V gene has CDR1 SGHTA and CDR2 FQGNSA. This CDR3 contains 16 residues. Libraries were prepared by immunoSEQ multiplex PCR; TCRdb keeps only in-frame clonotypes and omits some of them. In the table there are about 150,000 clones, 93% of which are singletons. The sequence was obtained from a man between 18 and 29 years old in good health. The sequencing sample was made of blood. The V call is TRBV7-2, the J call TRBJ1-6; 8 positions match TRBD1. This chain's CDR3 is CASSSPLGDRISPLHF. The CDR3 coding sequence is TGTGCCAGCAGCTCCCCCTTGGGGGACAGGATTTCACCCCTCCACTTT.